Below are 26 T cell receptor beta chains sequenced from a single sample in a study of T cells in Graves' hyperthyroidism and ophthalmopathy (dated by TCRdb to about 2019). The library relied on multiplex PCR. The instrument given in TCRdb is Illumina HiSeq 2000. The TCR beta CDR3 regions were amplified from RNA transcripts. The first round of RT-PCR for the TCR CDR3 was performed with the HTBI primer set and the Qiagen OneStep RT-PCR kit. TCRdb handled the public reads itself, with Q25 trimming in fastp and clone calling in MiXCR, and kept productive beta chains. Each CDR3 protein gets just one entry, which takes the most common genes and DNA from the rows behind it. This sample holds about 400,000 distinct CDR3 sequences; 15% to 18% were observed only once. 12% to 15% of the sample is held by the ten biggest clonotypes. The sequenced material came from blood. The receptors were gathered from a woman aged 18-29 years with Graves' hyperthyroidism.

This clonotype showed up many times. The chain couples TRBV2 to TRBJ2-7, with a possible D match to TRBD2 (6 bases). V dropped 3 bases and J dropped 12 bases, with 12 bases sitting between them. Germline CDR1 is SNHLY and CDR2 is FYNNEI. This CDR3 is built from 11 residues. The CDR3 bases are TGTGCCAGCAGTGAGGGACTTGGGCTGTACTTC. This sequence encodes CASSEGLGLYF.

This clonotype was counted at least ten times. CDR3 bases: TGTGCCAGCAGCTTTGGTAGTAGCTCCTACAATGAGCAGTTCTTC. It translates to CASSFGSSSYNEQFF. The chain is built from TRBV11-2 and TRBJ2-1; no clear D gene. Trimming cost V 3 bases and J 0 bases, with 9 bases left between them. This CDR3 has 15 residues. Germline V gives CDR1 SGHAT, CDR2 FQNNGV.

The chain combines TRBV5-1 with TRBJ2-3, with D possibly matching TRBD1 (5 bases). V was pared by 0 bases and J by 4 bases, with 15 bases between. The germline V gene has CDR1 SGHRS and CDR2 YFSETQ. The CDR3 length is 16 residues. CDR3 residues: CASSLEQQARADTQYF. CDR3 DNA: TGCGCCAGCAGCTTGGAGCAACAGGCCAGGGCAGATACGCAGTATTTT.

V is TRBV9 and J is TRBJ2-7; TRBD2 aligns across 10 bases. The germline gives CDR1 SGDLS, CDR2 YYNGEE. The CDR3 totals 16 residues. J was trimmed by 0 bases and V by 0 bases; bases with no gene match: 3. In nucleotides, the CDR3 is TGTGCCAGCAGCGTAGGGGCTAGCGGGGGCTCCTACGAGCAGTACTTC. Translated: CASSVGASGGSYEQYF.

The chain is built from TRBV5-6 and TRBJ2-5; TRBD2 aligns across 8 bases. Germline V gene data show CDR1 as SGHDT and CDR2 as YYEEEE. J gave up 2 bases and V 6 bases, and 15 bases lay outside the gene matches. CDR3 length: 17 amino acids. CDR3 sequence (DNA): TGTGCCAGCACCACGGTGGTAGTAGCGGGGTTACAAGAGACCCAGTACTTC. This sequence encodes CASTTVVVAGLQETQYF.

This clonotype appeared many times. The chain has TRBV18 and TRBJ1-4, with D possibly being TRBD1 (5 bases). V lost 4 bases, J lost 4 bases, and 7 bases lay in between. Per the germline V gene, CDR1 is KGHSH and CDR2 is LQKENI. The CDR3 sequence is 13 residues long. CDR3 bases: TGTGCCAGCTCACTGACAGATAATGAAAAACTGTTTTTT. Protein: CASSLTDNEKLFF.

CDR3 in DNA: TGTGCCAGCAGCTTAGGACTAGCTAGCAATGAGCAGTTCTTC. Translation gives CASSLGLASNEQFF. V usage is TRBV7-9 and J usage is TRBJ2-1; 7 nucleotides match TRBD2. The J segment lost 6 bases and the V segment lost 1 base, leaving 3 bases of the junction unmatched. Per germline, CDR1 SEHNR and CDR2 FQNEAQ (reference sequence). The CDR3 contains 14 residues.

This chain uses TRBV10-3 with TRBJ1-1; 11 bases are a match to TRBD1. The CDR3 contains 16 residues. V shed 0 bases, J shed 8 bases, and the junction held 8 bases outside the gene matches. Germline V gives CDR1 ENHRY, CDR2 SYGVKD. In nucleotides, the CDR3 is TGTGCCATCAGTGAGTCGAAAACGGACAGGGGGCAAGAAGCTTTCTTT. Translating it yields CAISESKTDRGQEAFF.

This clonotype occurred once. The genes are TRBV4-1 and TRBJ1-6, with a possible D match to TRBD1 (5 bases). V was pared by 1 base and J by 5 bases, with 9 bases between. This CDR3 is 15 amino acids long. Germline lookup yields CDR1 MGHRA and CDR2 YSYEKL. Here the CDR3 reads CASSQGGWDNSPLHF. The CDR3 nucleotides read TGCGCCAGCAGCCAAGGGGGCTGGGATAATTCACCCCTCCACTTT.

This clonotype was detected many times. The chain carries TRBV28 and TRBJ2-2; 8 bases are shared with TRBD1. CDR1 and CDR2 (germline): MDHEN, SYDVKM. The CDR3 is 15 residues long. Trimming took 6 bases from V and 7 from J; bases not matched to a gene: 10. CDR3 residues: CASSFDRGYSGELFF. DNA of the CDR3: TGTGCCAGCAGCTTTGACAGGGGTTATAGCGGGGAGCTGTTTTTT.

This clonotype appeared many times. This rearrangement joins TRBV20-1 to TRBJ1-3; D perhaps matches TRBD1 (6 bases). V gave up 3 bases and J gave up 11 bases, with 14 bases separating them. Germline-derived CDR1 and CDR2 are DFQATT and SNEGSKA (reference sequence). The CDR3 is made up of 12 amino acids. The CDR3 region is CSASGGASPIYF. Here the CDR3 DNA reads TGCAGTGCTAGTGGGGGCGCGAGCCCCATATATTTT.

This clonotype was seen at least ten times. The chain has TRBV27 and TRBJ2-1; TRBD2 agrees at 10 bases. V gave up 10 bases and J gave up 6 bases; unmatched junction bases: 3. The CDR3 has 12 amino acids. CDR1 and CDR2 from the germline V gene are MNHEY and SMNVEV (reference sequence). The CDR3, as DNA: TGTGCCACAAGGACTAGCGGCAATGAGCAGTTCTTC. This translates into CATRTSGNEQFF.

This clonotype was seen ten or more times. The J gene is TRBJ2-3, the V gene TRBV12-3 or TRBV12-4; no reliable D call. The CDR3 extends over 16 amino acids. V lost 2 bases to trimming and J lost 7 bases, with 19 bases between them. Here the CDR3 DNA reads TGTGCCAGCAGTTTAATCGGTGGGCTATCCCGAAATACGCAGTATTTT. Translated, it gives CASSLIGGLSRNTQYF.

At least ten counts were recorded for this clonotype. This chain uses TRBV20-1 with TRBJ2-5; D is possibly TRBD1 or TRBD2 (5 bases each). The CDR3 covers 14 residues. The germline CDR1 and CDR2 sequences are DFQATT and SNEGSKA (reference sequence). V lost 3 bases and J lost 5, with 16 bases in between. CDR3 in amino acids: CSASPLRGAETQYF. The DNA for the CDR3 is TGCAGTGCTAGCCCCCTCCGGGGCGCGGAGACCCAGTACTTC.

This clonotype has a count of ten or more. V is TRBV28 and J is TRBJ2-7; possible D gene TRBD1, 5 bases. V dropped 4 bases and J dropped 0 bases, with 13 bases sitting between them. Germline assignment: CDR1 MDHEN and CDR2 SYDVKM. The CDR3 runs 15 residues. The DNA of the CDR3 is TGTGCCAGCAGTTACGCCGGTACAGGCTCCTACGAGCAGTACTTC. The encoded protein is CASSYAGTGSYEQYF.

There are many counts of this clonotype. CDR3 coding DNA: TGTGCCAGCAGTTTACACACAGGGGGCTATGGCTACACCTTC. Translating gives CASSLHTGGYGYTF. The rearrangement links TRBV12-3 or TRBV12-4 to TRBJ1-2; TRBD1 matches 8 bases. Unmatched junction bases numbered 3, after V lost 2 bases and J lost 4 bases. This CDR3 has 14 amino acids.

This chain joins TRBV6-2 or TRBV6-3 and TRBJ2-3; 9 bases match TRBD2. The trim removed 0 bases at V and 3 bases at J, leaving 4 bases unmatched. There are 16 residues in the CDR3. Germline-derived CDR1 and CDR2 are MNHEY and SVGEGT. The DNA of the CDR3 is TGTGCCAGCAGTTACTCAGCTAGCGGGATAACAGATACGCAGTATTTT. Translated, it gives CASSYSASGITDTQYF.

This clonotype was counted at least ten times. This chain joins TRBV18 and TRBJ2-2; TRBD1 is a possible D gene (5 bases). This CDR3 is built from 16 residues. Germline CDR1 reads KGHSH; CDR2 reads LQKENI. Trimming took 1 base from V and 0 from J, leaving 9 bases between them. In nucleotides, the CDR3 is TGTGCCAGCTCACCACGACAGCTCGCGAACACCGGGGAGCTGTTTTTT. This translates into CASSPRQLANTGELFF. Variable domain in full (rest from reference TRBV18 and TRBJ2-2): NAGVMQNPRHLVRRRGQEARLRCSPMKGHSHVYWYRQLPEEGLKFMVYLQKENIIDESGMPKERFSAEFPKEGPSILRIQQVVRGDSAAYFCASSPRQLANTGELFFGEGSRLTVL.

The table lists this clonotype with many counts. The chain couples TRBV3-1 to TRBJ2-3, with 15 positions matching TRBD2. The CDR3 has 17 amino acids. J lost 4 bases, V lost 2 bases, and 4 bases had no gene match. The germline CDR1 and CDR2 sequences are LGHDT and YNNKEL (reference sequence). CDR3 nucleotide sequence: TGTGCCAGCAGCCAATGGGGACTAGCGGGAGGCCCAGATACGCAGTATTTT. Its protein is CASSQWGLAGGPDTQYF.

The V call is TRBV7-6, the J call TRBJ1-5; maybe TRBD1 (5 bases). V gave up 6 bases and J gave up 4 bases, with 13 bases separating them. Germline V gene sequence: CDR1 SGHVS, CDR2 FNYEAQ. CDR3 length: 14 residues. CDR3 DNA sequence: TGTGCCAGCAGTGCTGGGGCCCCAAATCAGCCCCAGCATTTT. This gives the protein CASSAGAPNQPQHF.

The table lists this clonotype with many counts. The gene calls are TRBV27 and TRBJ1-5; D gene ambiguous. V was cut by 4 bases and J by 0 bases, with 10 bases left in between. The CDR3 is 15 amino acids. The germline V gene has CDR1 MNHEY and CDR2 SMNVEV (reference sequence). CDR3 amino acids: CASSSQIYSNQPQHF. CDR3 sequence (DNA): TGTGCCAGCAGTTCACAGATTTATAGCAATCAGCCCCAGCATTTT.

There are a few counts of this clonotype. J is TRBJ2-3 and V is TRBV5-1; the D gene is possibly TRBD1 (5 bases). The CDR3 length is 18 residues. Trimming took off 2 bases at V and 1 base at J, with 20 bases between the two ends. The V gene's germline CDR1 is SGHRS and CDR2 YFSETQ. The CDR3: CASSFYLRQGFGTDTQYF. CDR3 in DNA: TGCGCCAGCAGCTTTTACCTACGGCAGGGCTTCGGCACAGATACGCAGTATTTT.

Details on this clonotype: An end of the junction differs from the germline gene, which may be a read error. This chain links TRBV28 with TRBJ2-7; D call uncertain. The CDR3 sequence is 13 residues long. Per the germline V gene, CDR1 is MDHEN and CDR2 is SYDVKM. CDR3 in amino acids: CATSGARNYEQYF. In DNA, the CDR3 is TGTGCCACCAGTGGCGCCAGAAACTACGAGCAGTACTTC.

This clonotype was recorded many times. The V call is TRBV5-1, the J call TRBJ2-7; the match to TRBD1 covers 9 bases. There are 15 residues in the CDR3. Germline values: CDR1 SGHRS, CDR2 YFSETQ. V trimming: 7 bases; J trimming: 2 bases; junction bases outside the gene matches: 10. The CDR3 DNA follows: TGCGCCAGCGGATACCGGACAGGGGACACCTACGAGCAGTACTTC. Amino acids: CASGYRTGDTYEQYF.

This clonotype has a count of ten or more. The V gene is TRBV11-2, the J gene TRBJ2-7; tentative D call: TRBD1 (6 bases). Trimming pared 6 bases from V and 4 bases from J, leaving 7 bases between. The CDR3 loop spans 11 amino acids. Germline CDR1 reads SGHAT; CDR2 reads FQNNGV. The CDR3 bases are TGTGCCAGCAGGAGGGGGTACGAGCAGTACTTC. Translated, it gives CASRRGYEQYF. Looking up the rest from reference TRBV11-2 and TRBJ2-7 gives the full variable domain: EAGVAQSPRYKIIEKRQSVAFWCNPISGHATLYWYQQILGQGPKLLIQFQNNGVVDDSQLPKDRFSAERLKGVDSTLKIQPAKLEDSAVYLCASRRGYEQYFGPGTRLTVT.

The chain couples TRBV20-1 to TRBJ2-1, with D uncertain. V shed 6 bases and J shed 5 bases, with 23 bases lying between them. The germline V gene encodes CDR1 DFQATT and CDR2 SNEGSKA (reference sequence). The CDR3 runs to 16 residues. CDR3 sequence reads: CSAHSSGRLWNNEQFF. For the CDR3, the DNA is TGCAGTGCACACAGTTCTGGTCGCCTTTGGAACAATGAGCAGTTCTTC.